The clone carrying this T cell receptor beta chain was seen more than once but under ten times. The sample is drawn from a study of blood T cell repertoires in COVID-19. V was cut by 0 bases and J by 4 bases, with 5 bases left in between. CDR3 size: 13 residues. Germline V CDR1 and CDR2: SGDLS, YYNGEE. Authors' processing steps: For nucleated cells, counts were estimated from reference gene primer amplification. Here immunoSEQ multiplex PCR was the method, and the copy in TCRdb shows in-frame clones only, minus some. That table supplies the V and J calls and clone size; D and trimming were determined from the DNA. The profile shows about 13,000 clones, approximately 76% of them singletons.

Sequenced material: peripheral blood. V usage is TRBV9 and J usage is TRBJ1-5, with D possibly matching TRBD1 (5 bases). The clonotype was recovered from a woman older than 75 with acute or convalescent COVID-19. The CDR3 reads CASSVGQNQPQHF. The CDR3 nucleotides read TGTGCCAGCAGCGTAGGACAGAATCAGCCCCAGCATTTT.